This section outlines one T cell receptor beta chain sequence together with its context. Its antigen is as yet unknown. The sample belongs to a study of cytomegalovirus exposure and HLA in healthy donors. General observations from the study: A subsequent analysis found that TCR clusters from the first cohort also tended to co-occur in the 110 or so validation repertoires, with 94% of cluster scores above 0. A few CMV-associated chains proved CMV antigen-specific in vitro.

Repertoires were generated with immunoSEQ multiplex PCR, while TCRdb's copy carries only in-frame clones and drops some. The sample comprises around 250,000 clones, around 87% of which are singletons, and roughly 0.4% rests with the top ten. The V end was cut by 3 bases, the J end by 3 bases, with 10 bases between. The CDR3 extends over 13 amino acids. CDR1 SGHDT and CDR2 YYEEEE come from the germline V gene. From the roughly 110-subject validation cohort, which was separate from the roughly 690-subject first cohort, the donors were drawn. The source of this sequence is a woman aged 18 to 35 in good health and CMV-seronegative. J is TRBJ2-7 and V is TRBV5-6; D is unclear. Sequenced material: PBMCs. The CDR3 DNA follows: TGTGCCAGCAGCTCTCCACAGAGCTACGAGCAGTACGTC. It encodes CASSSPQSYEQYV.